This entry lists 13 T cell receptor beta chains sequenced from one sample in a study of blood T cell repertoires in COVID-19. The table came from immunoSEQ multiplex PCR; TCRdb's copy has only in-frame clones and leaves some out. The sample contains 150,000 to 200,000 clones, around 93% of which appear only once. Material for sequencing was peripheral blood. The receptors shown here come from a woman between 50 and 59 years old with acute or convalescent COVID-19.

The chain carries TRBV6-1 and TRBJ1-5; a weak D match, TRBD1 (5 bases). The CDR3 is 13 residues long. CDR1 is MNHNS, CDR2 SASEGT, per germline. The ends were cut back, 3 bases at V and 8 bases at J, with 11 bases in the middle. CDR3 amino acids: CASSEEGWEPQHF. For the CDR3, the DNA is TGTGCCAGCAGTGAGGAGGGGTGGGAGCCCCAGCATTTT.

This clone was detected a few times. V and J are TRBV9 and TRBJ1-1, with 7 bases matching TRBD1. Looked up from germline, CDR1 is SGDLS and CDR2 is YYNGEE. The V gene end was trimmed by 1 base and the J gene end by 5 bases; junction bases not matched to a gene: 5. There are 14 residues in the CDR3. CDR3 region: CASSVQIQGTEAFF. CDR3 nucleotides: TGTGCCAGCAGCGTACAGATACAGGGGACTGAAGCTTTCTTT.

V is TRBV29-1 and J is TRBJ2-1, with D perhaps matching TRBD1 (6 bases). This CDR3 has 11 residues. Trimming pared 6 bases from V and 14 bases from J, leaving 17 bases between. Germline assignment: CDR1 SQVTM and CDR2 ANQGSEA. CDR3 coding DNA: TGCAGCGTCCAAAGGGACAAAGGGGAGTTCTTC. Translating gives CSVQRDKGEFF.

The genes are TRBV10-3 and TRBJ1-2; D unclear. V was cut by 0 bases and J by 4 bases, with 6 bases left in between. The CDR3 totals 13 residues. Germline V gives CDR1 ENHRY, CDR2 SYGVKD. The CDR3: CAISESSFYGYTF. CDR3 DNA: TGTGCCATCAGTGAGTCAAGCTTCTATGGCTACACCTTC.

The CDR3 coding sequence is TGTGCCAGCAGCCCGTCCTCCGGGGAGCTGTTTTTT. Its translation: CASSPSSGELFF. V and J are TRBV5-4 and TRBJ2-2; D uncertain. The CDR3 extends over 12 amino acids. Germline V lookup: CDR1 SGHNT, CDR2 YYREEE (reference sequence). V lost 4 bases to trimming and J lost 6 bases, with 7 bases between them.

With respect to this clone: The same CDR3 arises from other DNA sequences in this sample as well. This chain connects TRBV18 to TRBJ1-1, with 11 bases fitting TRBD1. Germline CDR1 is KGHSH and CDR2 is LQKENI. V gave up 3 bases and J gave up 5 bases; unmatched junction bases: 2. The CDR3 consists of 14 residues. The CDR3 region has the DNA TGTGCCAGCTCACCCGGGACAGGGGGGACTGAAGCTTTCTTT. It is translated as CASSPGTGGTEAFF. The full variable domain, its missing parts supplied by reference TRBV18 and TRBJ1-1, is NAGVMQNPRHLVRRRGQEARLRCSPMKGHSHVYWYRQLPEEGLKFMVYLQKENIIDESGMPKERFSAEFPKEGPSILRIQQVVRGDSAAYFCASSPGTGGTEAFFGQGTRLTVV.

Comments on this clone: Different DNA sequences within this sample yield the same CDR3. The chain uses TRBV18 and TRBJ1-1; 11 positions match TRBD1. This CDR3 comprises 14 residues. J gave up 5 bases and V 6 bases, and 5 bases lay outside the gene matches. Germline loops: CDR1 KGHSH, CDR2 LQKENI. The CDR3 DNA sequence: TGTGCCAGCTCCCCCGGGACAGGGGGAACTGAAGCTTTCTTT. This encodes CASSPGTGGTEAFF.

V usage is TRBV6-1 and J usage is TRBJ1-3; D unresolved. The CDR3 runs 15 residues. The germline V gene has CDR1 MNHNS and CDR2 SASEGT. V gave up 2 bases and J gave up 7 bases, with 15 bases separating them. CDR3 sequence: CASSESGSGTNTIYF. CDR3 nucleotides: TGTGCCAGCAGTGAAAGTGGATCGGGAACGAACACCATATATTTT.

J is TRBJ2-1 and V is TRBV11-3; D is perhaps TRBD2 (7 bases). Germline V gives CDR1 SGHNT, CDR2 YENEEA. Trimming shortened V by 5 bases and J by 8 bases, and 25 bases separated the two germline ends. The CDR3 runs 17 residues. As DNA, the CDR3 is TGTGCCAGCAGCACCGAGGGGGGGCCTCCGAGTGTGGATGAGCAGTTCTTC. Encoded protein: CASSTEGGPPSVDEQFF.

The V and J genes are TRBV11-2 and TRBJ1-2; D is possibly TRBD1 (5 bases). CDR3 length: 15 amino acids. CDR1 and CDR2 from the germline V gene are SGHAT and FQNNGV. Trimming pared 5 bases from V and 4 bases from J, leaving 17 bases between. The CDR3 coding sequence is TGTGCCAGCAGCCCAACCACAGGTCCCTCCTATGGCTACACCTTC. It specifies CASSPTTGPSYGYTF.

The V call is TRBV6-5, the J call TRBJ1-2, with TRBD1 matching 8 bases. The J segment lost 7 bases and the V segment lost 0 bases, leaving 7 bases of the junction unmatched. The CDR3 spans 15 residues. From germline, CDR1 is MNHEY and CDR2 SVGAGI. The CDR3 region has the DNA TGTGCCAGCAGTTACTCGCCAGGGGGCGGTGCTGGCTACACCTTC. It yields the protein CASSYSPGGGAGYTF.

The DNA of the CDR3 is TGCGCCAGCAGCTTGGTGGCAGGGTACGGAAACACCATATATTTT. It specifies CASSLVAGYGNTIYF. V is TRBV5-1 and J is TRBJ1-3; D is possibly TRBD1 (5 bases). Germline V CDR1 and CDR2: SGHRS, YFSETQ. The CDR3 has 15 residues. V lost 0 bases and J 4 bases, leaving 11 bases between the germline ends.

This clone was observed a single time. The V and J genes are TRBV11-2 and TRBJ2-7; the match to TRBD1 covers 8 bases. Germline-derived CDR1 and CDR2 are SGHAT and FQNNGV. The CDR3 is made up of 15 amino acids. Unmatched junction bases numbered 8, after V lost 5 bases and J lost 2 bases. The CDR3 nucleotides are TGTGCCAGCAGCCAACTGACAGGGGAGACCTACGAGCAGTACTTC. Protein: CASSQLTGETYEQYF.